This TCR beta chain was identified during a study of cytomegalovirus exposure and HLA in healthy donors. PCR involved 60 Vbeta and 13 Jbeta primers. Clones were sequenced by immunoSEQ multiplex PCR, and TCRdb holds only the in-frame ones, with some missing. The profile shows approximately 110,000 clones, 65% to 80% of them singletons. CDR1 is WNHNN and CDR2 is SYGVQD in the germline V gene (reference sequence). The CDR3 runs to 15 residues. With V trimmed by 6 bases and J by 2 bases, 4 bases remained unmatched. The source of this sequence is a female donor in good health and CMV-seropositive. This chain connects TRBV10-1 to TRBJ2-6, with 7 bases identical to TRBD1. The sequencing sample was made of PBMCs. CDR3 in amino acids: CASSADRAGANVLTF. CDR3 DNA sequence: TGCGCCAGCAGCGCCGACAGGGCTGGGGCCAACGTCCTGACTTTC.